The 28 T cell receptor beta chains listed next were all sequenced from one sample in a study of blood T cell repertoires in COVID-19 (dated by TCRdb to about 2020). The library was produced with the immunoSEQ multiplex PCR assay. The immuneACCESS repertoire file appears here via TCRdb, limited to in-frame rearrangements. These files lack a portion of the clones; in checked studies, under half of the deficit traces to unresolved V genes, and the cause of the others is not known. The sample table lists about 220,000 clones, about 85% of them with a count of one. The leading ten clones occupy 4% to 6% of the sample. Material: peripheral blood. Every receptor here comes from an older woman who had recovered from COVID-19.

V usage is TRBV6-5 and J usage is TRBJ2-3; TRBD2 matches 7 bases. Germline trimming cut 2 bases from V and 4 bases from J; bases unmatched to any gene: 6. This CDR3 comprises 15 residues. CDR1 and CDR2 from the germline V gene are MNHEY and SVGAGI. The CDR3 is CASSYGSGAPDTQYF. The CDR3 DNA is TGTGCCAGCAGTTACGGGAGCGGGGCCCCAGATACGCAGTATTTT.

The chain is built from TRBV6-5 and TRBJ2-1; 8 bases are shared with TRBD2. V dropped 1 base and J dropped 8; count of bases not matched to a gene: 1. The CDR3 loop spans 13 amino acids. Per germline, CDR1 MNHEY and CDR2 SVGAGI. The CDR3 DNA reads TGTGCCAGCAGTTACTACGGGGGGGATGAGCAGTTCTTC. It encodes CASSYYGGDEQFF.

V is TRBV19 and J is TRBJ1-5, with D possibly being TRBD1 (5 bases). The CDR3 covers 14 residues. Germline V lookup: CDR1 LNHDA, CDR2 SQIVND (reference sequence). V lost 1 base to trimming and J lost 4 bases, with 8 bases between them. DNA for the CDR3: TGTGCCAGTAGTATAGGGGGCAGGAATCAGCCCCAGCATTTT. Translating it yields CASSIGGRNQPQHF.

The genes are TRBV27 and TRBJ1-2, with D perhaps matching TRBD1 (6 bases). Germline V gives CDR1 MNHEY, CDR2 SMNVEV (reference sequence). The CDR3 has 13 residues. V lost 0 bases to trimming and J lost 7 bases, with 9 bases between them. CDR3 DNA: TGTGCCAGCAGTTTATCCGGGACAATTGGCTACACCTTC. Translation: CASSLSGTIGYTF.

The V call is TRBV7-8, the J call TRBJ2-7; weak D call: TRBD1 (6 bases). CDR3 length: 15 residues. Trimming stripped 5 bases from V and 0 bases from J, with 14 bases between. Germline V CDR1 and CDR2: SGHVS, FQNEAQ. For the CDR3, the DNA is TGTGCCAGCAGCCCTACTACAGGGATCTCCTACGAGCAGTACTTC. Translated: CASSPTTGISYEQYF.

CDR3 loop: CASSGPRGNQPQHF. DNA of the CDR3: TGTGCCAGTAGCGGGCCGAGGGGCAATCAGCCCCAGCATTTT. V is TRBV19 and J is TRBJ1-5, with D uncertain. Germline V gene lookup returns CDR1 LNHDA and CDR2 SQIVND (reference sequence). There are 14 residues in the CDR3. The V end lost 6 bases, the J end lost 2 bases, and 11 bases lay between the germline ends.

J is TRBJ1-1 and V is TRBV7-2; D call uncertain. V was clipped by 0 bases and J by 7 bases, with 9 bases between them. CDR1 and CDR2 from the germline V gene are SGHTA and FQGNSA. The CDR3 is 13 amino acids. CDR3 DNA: TGTGCCAGCAGCTTAGCGTCAGGCCTTGAAGCTTTCTTT. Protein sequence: CASSLASGLEAFF.

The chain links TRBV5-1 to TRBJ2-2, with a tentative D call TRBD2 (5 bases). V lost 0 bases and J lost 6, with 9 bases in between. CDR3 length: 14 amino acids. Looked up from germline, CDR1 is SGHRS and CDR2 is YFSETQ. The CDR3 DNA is TGCGCCAGCAGCTTGGGAGGGATGGCCGGGGAGCTGTTTTTT. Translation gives CASSLGGMAGELFF.

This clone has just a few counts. The CDR3, as DNA: TGTGCCAGCAGTTACTCGAGGTTGCAGGGCGGATATGGCTACACCTTC. Translating gives CASSYSRLQGGYGYTF. The chain has TRBV6-5 and TRBJ1-2; D is possibly TRBD1 (5 bases). CDR1 is MNHEY, CDR2 SVGAGI, per germline. This CDR3 is built from 16 residues. Deletions cut 0 bases from V and 5 bases from J, with 16 bases between.

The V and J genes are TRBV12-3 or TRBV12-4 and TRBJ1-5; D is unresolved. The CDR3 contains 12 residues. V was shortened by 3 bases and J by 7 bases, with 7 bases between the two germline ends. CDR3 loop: CASSFRGQPQHF. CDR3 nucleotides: TGTGCCAGCAGTTTTCGAGGACAGCCCCAGCATTTT.

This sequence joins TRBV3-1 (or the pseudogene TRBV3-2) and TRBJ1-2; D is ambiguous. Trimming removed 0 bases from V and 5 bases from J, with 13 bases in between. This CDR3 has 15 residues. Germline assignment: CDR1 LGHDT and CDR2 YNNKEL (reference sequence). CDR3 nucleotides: TGTGCCAGCAGCCAAGATAACGGCGGCGCGTATGGCTACACCTTC. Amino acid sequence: CASSQDNGGAYGYTF.

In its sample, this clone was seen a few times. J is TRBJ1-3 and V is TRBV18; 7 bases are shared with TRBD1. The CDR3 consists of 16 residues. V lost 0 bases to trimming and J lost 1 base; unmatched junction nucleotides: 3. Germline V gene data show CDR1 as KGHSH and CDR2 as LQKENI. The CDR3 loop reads CASSPPAGGSGNTIYF. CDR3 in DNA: TGTGCCAGCTCACCACCGGCAGGGGGTTCTGGAAACACCATATATTTT.

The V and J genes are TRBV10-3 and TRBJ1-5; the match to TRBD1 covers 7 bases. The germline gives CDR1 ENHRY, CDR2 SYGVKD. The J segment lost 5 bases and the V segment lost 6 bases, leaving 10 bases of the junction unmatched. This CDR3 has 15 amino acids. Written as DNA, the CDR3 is TGTGCCATCAGCGGGACCAGGGGGGACTATCAGCCCCAGCATTTT. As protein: CAISGTRGDYQPQHF.

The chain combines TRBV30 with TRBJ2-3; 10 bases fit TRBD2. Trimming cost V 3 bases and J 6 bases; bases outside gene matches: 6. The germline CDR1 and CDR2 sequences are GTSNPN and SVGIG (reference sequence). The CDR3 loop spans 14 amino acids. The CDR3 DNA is TGTGCCTGGAGCGGAAGCGGGGGGGGCGATACGCAGTATTTT. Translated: CAWSGSGGGDTQYF.

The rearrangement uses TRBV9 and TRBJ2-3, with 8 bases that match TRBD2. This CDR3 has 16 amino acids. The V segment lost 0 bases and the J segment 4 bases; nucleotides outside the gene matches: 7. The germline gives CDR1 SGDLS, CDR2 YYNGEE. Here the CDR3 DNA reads TGTGCCAGCAGCGTAGACGGGGGGGCTCTCGCAGATACGCAGTATTTT. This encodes CASSVDGGALADTQYF.

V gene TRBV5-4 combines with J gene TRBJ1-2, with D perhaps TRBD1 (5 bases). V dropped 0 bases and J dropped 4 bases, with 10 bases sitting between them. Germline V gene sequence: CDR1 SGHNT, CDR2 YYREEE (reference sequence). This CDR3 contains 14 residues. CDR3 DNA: TGTGCCAGCAGCTTGGGGACAAGTGGCTATGGCTACACCTTC. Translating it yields CASSLGTSGYGYTF.

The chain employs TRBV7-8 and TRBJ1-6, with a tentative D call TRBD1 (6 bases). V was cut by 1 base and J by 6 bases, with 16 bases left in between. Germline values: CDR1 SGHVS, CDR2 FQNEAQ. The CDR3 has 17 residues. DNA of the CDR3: TGTGCCAGCAGCTTAGAGAGGACAGCTTTCAGTAATTCACCCCTCCACTTT. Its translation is CASSLERTAFSNSPLHF.

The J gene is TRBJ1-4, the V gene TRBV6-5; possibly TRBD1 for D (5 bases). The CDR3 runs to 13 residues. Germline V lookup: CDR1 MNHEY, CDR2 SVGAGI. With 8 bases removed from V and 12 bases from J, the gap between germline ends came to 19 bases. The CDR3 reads CASGGWGGFELFF. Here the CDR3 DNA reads TGTGCCAGCGGAGGGTGGGGGGGTTTCGAACTGTTTTTT.

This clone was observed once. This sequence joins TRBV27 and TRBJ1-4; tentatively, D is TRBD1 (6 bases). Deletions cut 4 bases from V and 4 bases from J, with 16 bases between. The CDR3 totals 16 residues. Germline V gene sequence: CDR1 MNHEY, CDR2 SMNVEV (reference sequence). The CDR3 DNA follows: TGTGCCAGCAGTTCCGACAGGCCGAGGGTTAATGAAAAACTGTTTTTT. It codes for CASSSDRPRVNEKLFF.

CDR3 loop: CASSLIATNTGELFF. The DNA of the CDR3 is TGTGCCAGCAGCTTAATAGCGACGAACACCGGGGAGCTGTTTTTT. The rearrangement uses TRBV7-9 and TRBJ2-2, with D perhaps TRBD2 (5 bases). The CDR3 has 15 residues. CDR1 SEHNR and CDR2 FQNEAQ come from the germline V gene (reference sequence). V dropped 2 bases and J dropped 0 bases, with 7 bases sitting between them.

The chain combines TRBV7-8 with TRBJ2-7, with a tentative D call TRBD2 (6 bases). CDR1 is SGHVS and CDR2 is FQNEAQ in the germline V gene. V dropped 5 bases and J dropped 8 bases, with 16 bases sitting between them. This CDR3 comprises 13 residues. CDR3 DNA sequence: TGTGCCAGCAGCAGGGCGGGGTCCTGGCAGCAGTACTTC. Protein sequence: CASSRAGSWQQYF.

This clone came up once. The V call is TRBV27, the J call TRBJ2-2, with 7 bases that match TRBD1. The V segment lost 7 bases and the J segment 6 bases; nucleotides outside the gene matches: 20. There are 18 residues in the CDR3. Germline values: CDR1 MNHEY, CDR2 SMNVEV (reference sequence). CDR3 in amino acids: CASTSQNGQVRRAGELFF. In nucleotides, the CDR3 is TGTGCCAGCACGAGTCAAAACGGACAGGTCCGCAGGGCCGGGGAGCTGTTTTTT.

The DNA of the CDR3 is TGCGCCAGCAGACAAACGACTCTAGCGGGGGGCCCCAAGGCCCAGTACTTC. It is translated as CASRQTTLAGGPKAQYF. V and J are TRBV4-1 and TRBJ2-5, with TRBD2 matching 11 bases. CDR1 is MGHRA, CDR2 YSYEKL, per germline. J gave up 9 bases and V 6 bases, and 18 bases lay outside the gene matches. The CDR3 totals 17 residues.

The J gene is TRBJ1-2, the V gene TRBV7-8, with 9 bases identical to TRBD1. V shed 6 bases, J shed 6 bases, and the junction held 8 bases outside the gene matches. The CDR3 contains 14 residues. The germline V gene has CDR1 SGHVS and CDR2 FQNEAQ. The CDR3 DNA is TGTGCCAGCAGTCTAGGACAGGGGAGAAATGGCTACACCTTC. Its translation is CASSLGQGRNGYTF. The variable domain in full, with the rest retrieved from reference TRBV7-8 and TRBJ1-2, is GAGVSQSPRYKVAKRGQDVALRCDPISGHVSLFWYQQALGQGPEFLTYFQNEAQLDKSGLPSDRFFAERPEGSVSTLKIQRTQQEDSAVYLCASSLGQGRNGYTFGSGTRLTVV.

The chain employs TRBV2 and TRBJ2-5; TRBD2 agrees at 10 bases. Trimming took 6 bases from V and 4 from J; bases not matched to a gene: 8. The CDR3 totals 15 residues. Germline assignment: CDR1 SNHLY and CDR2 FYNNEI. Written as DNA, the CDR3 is TGTGCCAGCAGGGTGATAGCGGGGGGCGGAGAGACCCAGTACTTC. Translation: CASRVIAGGGETQYF.

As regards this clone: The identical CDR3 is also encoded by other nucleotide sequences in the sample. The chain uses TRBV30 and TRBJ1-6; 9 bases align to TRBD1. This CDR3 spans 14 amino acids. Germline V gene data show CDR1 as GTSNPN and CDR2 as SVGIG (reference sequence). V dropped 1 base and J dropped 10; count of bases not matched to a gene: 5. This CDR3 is CAWSGDRAGSPLHF. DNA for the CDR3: TGTGCCTGGAGTGGGGACAGGGCAGGGTCACCCCTCCACTTT.

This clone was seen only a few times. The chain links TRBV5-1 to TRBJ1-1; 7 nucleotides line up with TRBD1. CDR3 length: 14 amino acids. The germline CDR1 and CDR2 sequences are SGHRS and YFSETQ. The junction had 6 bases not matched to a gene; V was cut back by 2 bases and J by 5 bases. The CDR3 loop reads CASSFNRGETEAFF. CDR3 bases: TGCGCCAGCAGCTTCAACAGGGGAGAGACTGAAGCTTTCTTT.

CDR3: CASSIDQGAIEKLFF. The DNA of the CDR3 is TGTGCCAGTAGTATAGACCAGGGGGCTATCGAAAAACTGTTTTTT. The chain carries TRBV19 and TRBJ1-4, with TRBD1 matching over 8 bases. This CDR3 has 15 amino acids. The junction had 5 bases not matched to a gene; V was cut back by 0 bases and J by 8 bases. Per germline, CDR1 LNHDA and CDR2 SQIVND (reference sequence).